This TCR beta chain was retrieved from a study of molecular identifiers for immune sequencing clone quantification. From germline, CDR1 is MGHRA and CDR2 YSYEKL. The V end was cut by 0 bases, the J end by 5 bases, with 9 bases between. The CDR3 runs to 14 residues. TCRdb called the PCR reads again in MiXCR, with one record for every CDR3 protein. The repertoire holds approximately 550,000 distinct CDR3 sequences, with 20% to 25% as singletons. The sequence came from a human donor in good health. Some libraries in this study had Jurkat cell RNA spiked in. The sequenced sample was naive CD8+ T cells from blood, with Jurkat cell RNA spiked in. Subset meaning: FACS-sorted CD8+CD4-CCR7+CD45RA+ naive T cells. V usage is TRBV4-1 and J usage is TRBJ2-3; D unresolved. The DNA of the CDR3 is TGCGCCAGCAGCCAAGATCCCCCGGGAGATACGCAGTATTTT. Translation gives CASSQDPPGDTQYF.